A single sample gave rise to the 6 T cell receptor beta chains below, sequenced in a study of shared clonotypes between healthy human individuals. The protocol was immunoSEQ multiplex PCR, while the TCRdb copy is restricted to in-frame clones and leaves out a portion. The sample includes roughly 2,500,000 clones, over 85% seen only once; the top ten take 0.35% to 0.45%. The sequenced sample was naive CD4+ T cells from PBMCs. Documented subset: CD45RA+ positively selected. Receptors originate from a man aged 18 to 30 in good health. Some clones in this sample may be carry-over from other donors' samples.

CDR3 nucleotide sequence: TGTGCCAGCGCCCCGGGACAATTCAATCAGCCCCAGCATTTT. This sequence encodes CASAPGQFNQPQHF. This chain connects TRBV6-1 to TRBJ1-5; TRBD1 is a possible D gene (6 bases). Trimming removed 8 bases at V and 3 bases at J, with 14 bases between. CDR1 MNHNS and CDR2 SASEGT come from the germline V gene. The CDR3 loop spans 14 amino acids.

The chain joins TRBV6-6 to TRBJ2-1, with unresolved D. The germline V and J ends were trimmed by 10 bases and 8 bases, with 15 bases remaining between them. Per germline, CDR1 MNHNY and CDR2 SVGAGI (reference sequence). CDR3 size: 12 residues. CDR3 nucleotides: TGTGCCATCGCGGAATGGGTCTATGAGCAGTTCTTC. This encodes CAIAEWVYEQFF.

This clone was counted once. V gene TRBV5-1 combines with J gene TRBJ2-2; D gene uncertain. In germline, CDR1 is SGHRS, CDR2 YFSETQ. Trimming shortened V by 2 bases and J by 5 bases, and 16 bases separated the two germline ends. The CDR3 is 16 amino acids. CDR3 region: CASSFLGQPMTGELFF. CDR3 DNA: TGCGCCAGCAGCTTTTTAGGCCAGCCGATGACCGGGGAGCTGTTTTTT.

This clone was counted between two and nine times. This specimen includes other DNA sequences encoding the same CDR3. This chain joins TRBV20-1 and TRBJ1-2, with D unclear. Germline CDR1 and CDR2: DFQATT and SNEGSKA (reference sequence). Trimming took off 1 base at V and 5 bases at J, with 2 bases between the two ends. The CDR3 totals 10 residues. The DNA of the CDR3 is TGCAGTGCTAGAGGATATGGCTACACCTTC. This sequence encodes CSARGYGYTF.

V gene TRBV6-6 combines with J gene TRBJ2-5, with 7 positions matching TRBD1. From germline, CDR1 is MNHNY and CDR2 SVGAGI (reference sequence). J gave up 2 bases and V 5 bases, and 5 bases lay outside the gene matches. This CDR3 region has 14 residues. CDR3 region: CASSHTGVQETQYF. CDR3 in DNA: TGTGCCAGCAGTCATACAGGGGTTCAAGAGACCCAGTACTTC.

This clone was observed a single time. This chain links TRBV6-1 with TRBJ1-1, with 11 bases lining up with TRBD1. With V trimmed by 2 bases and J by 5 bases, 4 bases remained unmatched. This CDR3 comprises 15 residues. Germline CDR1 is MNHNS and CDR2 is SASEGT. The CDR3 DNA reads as TGTGCCAGCAGTGAACAAGGGACAGGGGGAACTGAAGCTTTCTTT. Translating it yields CASSEQGTGGTEAFF.